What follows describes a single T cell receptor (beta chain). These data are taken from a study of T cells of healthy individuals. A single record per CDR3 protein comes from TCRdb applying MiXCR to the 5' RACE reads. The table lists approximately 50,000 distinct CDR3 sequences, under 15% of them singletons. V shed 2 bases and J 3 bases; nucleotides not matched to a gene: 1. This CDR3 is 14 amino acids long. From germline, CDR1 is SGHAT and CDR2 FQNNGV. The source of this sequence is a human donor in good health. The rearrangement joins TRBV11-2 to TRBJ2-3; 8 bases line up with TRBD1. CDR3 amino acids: CASSLWTGTDTQYF. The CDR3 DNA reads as TGTGCCAGCAGCTTATGGACAGGGACAGATACGCAGTATTTT.